This TCR beta chain was profiled in a study of shared clonotypes between healthy human individuals. Notes on the study in general: Sharing across four donors was highest in naive CD4 (approximately 5%) and lowest in memory CD8 (roughly 0.4%). Rarefaction exposed incomplete sorted-subset sequencing despite large depth.

This CDR3 contains 14 residues. CDR1 LNHDA and CDR2 SQIVND come from the germline V gene (reference sequence). V was pared by 6 bases and J by 5 bases, with 5 bases of the junction left unmatched. Some clones are missing from TCRdb's copy, which holds only in-frame ones; the method was immunoSEQ multiplex PCR. In the table there are approximately 1,500,000 clones, 95% to 99% of which are singletons. Concerning this clone: The antigen is not known.

The J gene is TRBJ2-3, the V gene TRBV19; 10 positions match TRBD2. This TCR was recovered from a man aged 25-45 years in good health. Sequenced: naive CD4+ T cells sorted from blood. Subset defined: CD45RA+ positively selected. Here the CDR3 DNA reads TGTGCCAGTAGCCTAGCGGGAGCGAGAGATACGCAGTATTTT. It codes for CASSLAGARDTQYF.